These 25 T cell receptor beta chains share one sample of origin, sequenced in a study of identical twins. Using its own MiXCR run on the 5' RACE reads, TCRdb lists one record per CDR3 protein. The sample yields 500,000 to 550,000 distinct CDR3 sequences, about 22% seen once. This sample was also put to use in a study of yellow fever vaccine responses in identical twins.

Sequencing was carried out using CD4+ T cells sorted from blood. The receptors were gathered from a woman younger than 30 in good health.

The V call is TRBV2, the J call TRBJ1-5, with a possible D match to TRBD1 (5 bases). Looked up from germline, CDR1 is SNHLY and CDR2 is FYNNEI. The V end lost 7 bases, the J end lost 5 bases, and 15 bases lay between the germline ends. This CDR3 spans 14 amino acids. The CDR3: CASTGGEGYQPQHF. Written as DNA, the CDR3 is TGTGCCAGCACCGGGGGGGAGGGGTATCAGCCCCAGCATTTT.

The chain recombines TRBV7-3 with TRBJ2-5, with 9 bases lining up with TRBD2. V lost 5 bases, J lost 1 base, and 5 bases stayed unmatched. The CDR3 contains 15 residues. From germline, CDR1 is SGHTA and CDR2 FQGTGA. DNA for the CDR3: TGTGCCAGCAGCCCCGGGACTAGCCCCCAAGAGACCCAGTACTTC. It yields the protein CASSPGTSPQETQYF.

The chain uses TRBV7-9 and TRBJ1-1, with TRBD1 as a possible D gene (5 bases). The CDR3 consists of 14 residues. Germline V gene lookup returns CDR1 SEHNR and CDR2 FQNEAQ (reference sequence). Deletions cut 7 bases from V and 0 bases from J, with 12 bases between. CDR3 sequence: CASTEGRMNTEAFF. For the CDR3, the DNA is TGTGCCAGCACCGAGGGACGTATGAACACTGAAGCTTTCTTT.

The rearrangement links TRBV28 to TRBJ2-2; 10 nucleotides align to TRBD2. Looked up from germline, CDR1 is MDHEN and CDR2 is SYDVKM. V gave up 5 bases and J gave up 5 bases; unmatched junction bases: 8. The CDR3 contains 16 residues. CDR3 amino acids: CASSRSGLAETGELFF. CDR3 nucleotide sequence: TGTGCCAGCAGTCGATCCGGACTAGCGGAAACCGGGGAGCTGTTTTTT.

The chain uses TRBV20-1 and TRBJ2-7; TRBD1 matches at 8 bases. V trimming: 3 bases; J trimming: 2 bases; junction bases outside the gene matches: 3. Germline-derived CDR1 and CDR2 are DFQATT and SNEGSKA (reference sequence). The CDR3 totals 13 residues. CDR3 sequence: CSASRDRTYEQYF. The CDR3 DNA follows: TGCAGTGCTAGCCGGGACAGGACCTACGAGCAGTACTTC.

J is TRBJ2-3 and V is TRBV28; 7 bases agree with TRBD2. The junction had 15 bases not matched to a gene; V was cut back by 5 bases and J by 4 bases. CDR1 is MDHEN, CDR2 SYDVKM, per germline. The CDR3 runs to 17 residues. The CDR3 nucleotides are TGTGCCAGCAGTCCTATCTTGATGGGAGGGAGCCCAGATACGCAGTATTTT. Residues: CASSPILMGGSPDTQYF.

This clonotype has a single count. The rearrangement uses TRBV7-8 and TRBJ1-4; a weak D match, TRBD1 (5 bases). Germline-derived CDR1 and CDR2 are SGHVS and FQNEAQ. V dropped 5 bases and J dropped 0 bases, with 16 bases sitting between them. The CDR3 contains 17 residues. For the CDR3, the DNA is TGTGCCAGCAGCCCTGACAGATACATTGCAACTAATGAAAAACTGTTTTTT. It yields the protein CASSPDRYIATNEKLFF.

The rearrangement links TRBV23-1 to TRBJ1-5, with D maybe TRBD1 (5 bases). TRBV23-1 is an ORF; its function is uncertain. V was shortened by 7 bases and J by 6 bases, with 16 bases between the two germline ends. The length of the CDR3 is 14 residues. The CDR3 loop reads CASTSSGRGQPQHF. As DNA, the CDR3 is TGCGCCAGCACCTCGTCGGGGCGGGGTCAGCCCCAGCATTTT.

This clonotype showed up just a few times. The chain carries TRBV5-1 and TRBJ2-1, with D possibly called TRBD1 or TRBD2 (6 bases each). The CDR3 has 16 amino acids. V lost 0 bases to trimming and J lost 8 bases, with 18 bases between them. Looked up from germline, CDR1 is SGHRS and CDR2 is YFSETQ. CDR3 loop: CASSLVLGGASDEQFF. The CDR3 DNA is TGCGCCAGCAGCTTGGTTTTGGGGGGCGCAAGTGATGAGCAGTTCTTC.

This clonotype was detected a few times. This chain uses TRBV12-3 or TRBV12-4 with TRBJ2-5, with D maybe TRBD2 (6 bases). This CDR3 region has 14 residues. Trimming pared 5 bases from V and 0 bases from J, leaving 10 bases between. DNA of the CDR3: TGTGCCAGCAGTGCCGCGGGGCACCAAGAGACCCAGTACTTC. Its translation is CASSAAGHQETQYF.

The J gene is TRBJ1-6, the V gene TRBV5-1; D is ambiguous. V was shortened by 10 bases and J by 5 bases, with 13 bases between the two germline ends. CDR3 length equals 13 residues. The V gene's germline CDR1 is SGHRS and CDR2 YFSETQ. CDR3 sequence: CAGRTDDNSPLHF. CDR3 sequence (DNA): TGCGCCGGTCGGACGGACGATAATTCACCCCTCCACTTT.

The chain recombines TRBV27 with TRBJ2-2; 13 positions match TRBD2. The CDR3 contains 17 residues. Germline V gives CDR1 MNHEY, CDR2 SMNVEV (reference sequence). The ends lost 7 bases at V and 4 bases at J; junction bases unmatched: 9. CDR3 DNA sequence: TGTGCCAGCATTGGACTAGCGGGAGACGGCGGCACCGGGGAGCTGTTTTTT. As protein: CASIGLAGDGGTGELFF.

This clonotype was seen a handful of times. The chain has TRBV6-4 and TRBJ2-3; D unresolved. Germline assignment: CDR1 MRHNA and CDR2 SNTAGT. The V gene lost 5 bases and the J gene lost 2 bases, with 11 bases spanning the gap. This CDR3 comprises 14 residues. This CDR3 is CASSWAASTDTQYF. The CDR3 bases are TGTGCCAGCAGTTGGGCAGCATCCACAGATACGCAGTATTTT.

Many counts were recorded for this clonotype. The V call is TRBV7-8, the J call TRBJ1-5; D is ambiguous. The V end was cut by 1 base, the J end by 6 bases, with 4 bases between. Germline-derived CDR1 and CDR2 are SGHVS and FQNEAQ. There are 12 residues in the CDR3. In DNA, the CDR3 is TGTGCCAGCAGCTTAGATCTTCAGCCCCAGCATTTT. The encoded protein is CASSLDLQPQHF.

This clonotype came up a few times. This chain joins TRBV6-1 and TRBJ2-6; 7 bases align to TRBD1. Germline values: CDR1 MNHNS, CDR2 SASEGT. The CDR3 spans 15 residues. V shed 8 bases and J 0 bases; nucleotides not matched to a gene: 4. As DNA, the CDR3 is TGTGCCAGCGAGGGACAGTCCTCTGGGGCCAACGTCCTGACTTTC. It specifies CASEGQSSGANVLTF.

The CDR3 bases are TGCAGCGCCCGGTTGGCGGGGGGGCCTTCCTACGAGCAGTACTTC. It yields the protein CSARLAGGPSYEQYF. The genes are TRBV20-1 and TRBJ2-7, with TRBD2 matching 9 bases. This CDR3 contains 15 residues. Germline CDR1 and CDR2: DFQATT and SNEGSKA (reference sequence).

The rearrangement joins TRBV19 to TRBJ2-7, with 14 bases aligning to TRBD2. This CDR3 has 13 residues. Germline CDR1 LNHDA, CDR2 SQIVND (reference sequence). V trimming: 8 bases; J trimming: 4 bases; junction bases outside the gene matches: 1. CDR3 sequence reads: CASGTSGGYEQYF. The DNA for the CDR3 is TGTGCCAGTGGGACTAGCGGGGGTTACGAGCAGTACTTC.

V gene TRBV10-3 combines with J gene TRBJ2-3; 11 bases align to TRBD2. The CDR3 spans 19 residues. With 3 bases clipped from V and 4 bases from J, the junction kept 15 bases outside the gene matches. CDR1 and CDR2 from the germline V gene are ENHRY and SYGVKD. Here the CDR3 DNA reads TGTGCCATCAGTGACGGGCTAGCGGGAGGCCTGGGATCCCCAGATACGCAGTATTTT. Translated: CAISDGLAGGLGSPDTQYF.

For this clonotype: An end of the junction does not agree with germline; a read error may underlie this. The J gene is TRBJ2-1, the V gene TRBV7-9; D is uncertain. This CDR3 is built from 12 residues. CDR1 is SEHNR and CDR2 is FQNEAQ in the germline V gene (reference sequence). CDR3 region: CASSDHWNVQFF. The CDR3 nucleotides are TGTGCCAGCAGCGATCATTGGAATGTGCAGTTCTTC.

CDR3 DNA sequence: TGTGCCAGCAGCTTAGGCTGGGGGAACCATGAGCAGTTCTTC. It specifies CASSLGWGNHEQFF. The chain uses TRBV7-8 and TRBJ2-1; possibly TRBD1 or TRBD2 for D (5 bases each). Germline V CDR1 and CDR2: SGHVS, FQNEAQ. The germline V and J ends were trimmed by 1 base and 8 bases, with 12 bases remaining between them. CDR3 length: 14 amino acids.

This chain links TRBV12-3 or TRBV12-4 with TRBJ2-1; TRBD2 matches 10 bases. The J segment lost 7 bases and the V segment lost 5 bases, leaving 11 bases of the junction unmatched. The CDR3 is 16 residues long. CDR3 sequence (DNA): TGTGCCAGCAGTCCCCGGGGAGCGGGAGGGCGAAATGAGCAGTTCTTC. Its translation: CASSPRGAGGRNEQFF.

The rearrangement uses TRBV4-1 and TRBJ1-2; a weak D match, TRBD1 (6 bases). Germline CDR1 and CDR2: MGHRA and YSYEKL. The V end lost 2 bases, the J end lost 4 bases, and 17 bases lay between the germline ends. This CDR3 is 16 amino acids long. CDR3 bases: TGCGCCAGCAGCCAACCCTCTCGGTCAGGGGCCTATGGCTACACCTTC. Amino acid sequence: CASSQPSRSGAYGYTF.

This clonotype was seen ten or more times. The V and J genes are TRBV12-3 or TRBV12-4 and TRBJ2-2; tentatively, D is TRBD1 (6 bases). The CDR3 is 15 amino acids. V lost 5 bases, J lost 1 base, and 11 bases lay in between. CDR3 residues: CASSLQGLNTGELFF. Written as DNA, the CDR3 is TGTGCCAGCAGTCTGCAGGGGTTGAACACCGGGGAGCTGTTTTTT.

The chain carries TRBV20-1 and TRBJ2-5; possibly TRBD1 or TRBD2 for D (5 bases each). Deletions cut 8 bases from V and 5 bases from J, with 21 bases between. The CDR3 length is 14 residues. CDR1 is DFQATT, CDR2 SNEGSKA, per germline (reference sequence). Here the CDR3 DNA reads TGCAGTACAATCTCCCCCGGGGCGGTGGAGACCCAGTACTTC. It translates to CSTISPGAVETQYF.

The chain combines TRBV10-3 with TRBJ1-3; TRBD1 aligns across 7 bases. V trimming: 3 bases; J trimming: 0 bases; junction bases outside the gene matches: 5. This CDR3 is 16 amino acids long. Germline CDR1 ENHRY, CDR2 SYGVKD. This CDR3 reads CAISEQGMDSGNTIYF. In DNA, the CDR3 is TGTGCCATCAGTGAACAGGGGATGGACTCTGGAAACACCATATATTTT.